This T cell receptor (beta chain) came from a study of long-term antiretroviral therapy in people with HIV. Study-level information: A decade or so separates the oldest specimens from the later 2015 immediate-ART recommendation.

Running of the v3.0 immunoSEQ assay took place at survey level. Generated by immunoSEQ multiplex PCR, the TCRdb table keeps only in-frame clones and is missing some. The sample carries 30,000 to 35,000 clones, roughly 79% recorded once. This CDR3 is built from 18 residues. General study results and limits: Diversity went up after ART and still fell short of transplant donor controls. Information on adherence to ART, viral resistance or therapy changes was unavailable.

All donors provided no fewer than one pre-ART and no fewer than two post-ART PBMC samples. Comment on this clone: The antigen remains unidentified.

The source material was unsorted PBMCs, sampled 3 years after starting antiretroviral therapy. The sequence came from a man aged 45-65 years with HIV. This chain links TRBV21-1 with TRBJ2-1; TRBD2, the D gene given by the table, was not confirmed from the DNA. TRBV21-1 is a recognized pseudogene. This CDR3 is CASSKEYGVNTSYNEQFF. The CDR3, as DNA: TGTGCCAGCAGCAAAGAGTACGGGGTGAATACTTCCTACAATGAGCAGTTCTTC.